This record looks at one T cell receptor beta chain sequence and its context. Germline V CDR1 and CDR2: DFQATT, SNEGSKA (reference sequence). The CDR3 totals 14 residues. V was pared by 2 bases and J by 3 bases, with 7 bases of the junction left unmatched. The data were obtained in a study of T cells in Graves' hyperthyroidism and ophthalmopathy. TCR beta CDR3 sequences were amplified from RNA transcripts. The primer set for the first-round RT-PCR of the TCR CDR3 was HTBI. TCRdb called the multiplex PCR reads again in MiXCR, with one record for every CDR3 protein. The sample yields about 510,000 distinct CDR3 sequences, roughly 15% seen once.

The TCR comes from a middle-aged woman with Graves' hyperthyroidism. The material sequenced was blood. V is TRBV20-1 and J is TRBJ2-7; 7 nucleotides match TRBD2. CDR3 nucleotides: TGCAGTGCTAGATCACCGCAGCGGGGCTACGAGCAGTACTTC. Amino acid sequence: CSARSPQRGYEQYF.